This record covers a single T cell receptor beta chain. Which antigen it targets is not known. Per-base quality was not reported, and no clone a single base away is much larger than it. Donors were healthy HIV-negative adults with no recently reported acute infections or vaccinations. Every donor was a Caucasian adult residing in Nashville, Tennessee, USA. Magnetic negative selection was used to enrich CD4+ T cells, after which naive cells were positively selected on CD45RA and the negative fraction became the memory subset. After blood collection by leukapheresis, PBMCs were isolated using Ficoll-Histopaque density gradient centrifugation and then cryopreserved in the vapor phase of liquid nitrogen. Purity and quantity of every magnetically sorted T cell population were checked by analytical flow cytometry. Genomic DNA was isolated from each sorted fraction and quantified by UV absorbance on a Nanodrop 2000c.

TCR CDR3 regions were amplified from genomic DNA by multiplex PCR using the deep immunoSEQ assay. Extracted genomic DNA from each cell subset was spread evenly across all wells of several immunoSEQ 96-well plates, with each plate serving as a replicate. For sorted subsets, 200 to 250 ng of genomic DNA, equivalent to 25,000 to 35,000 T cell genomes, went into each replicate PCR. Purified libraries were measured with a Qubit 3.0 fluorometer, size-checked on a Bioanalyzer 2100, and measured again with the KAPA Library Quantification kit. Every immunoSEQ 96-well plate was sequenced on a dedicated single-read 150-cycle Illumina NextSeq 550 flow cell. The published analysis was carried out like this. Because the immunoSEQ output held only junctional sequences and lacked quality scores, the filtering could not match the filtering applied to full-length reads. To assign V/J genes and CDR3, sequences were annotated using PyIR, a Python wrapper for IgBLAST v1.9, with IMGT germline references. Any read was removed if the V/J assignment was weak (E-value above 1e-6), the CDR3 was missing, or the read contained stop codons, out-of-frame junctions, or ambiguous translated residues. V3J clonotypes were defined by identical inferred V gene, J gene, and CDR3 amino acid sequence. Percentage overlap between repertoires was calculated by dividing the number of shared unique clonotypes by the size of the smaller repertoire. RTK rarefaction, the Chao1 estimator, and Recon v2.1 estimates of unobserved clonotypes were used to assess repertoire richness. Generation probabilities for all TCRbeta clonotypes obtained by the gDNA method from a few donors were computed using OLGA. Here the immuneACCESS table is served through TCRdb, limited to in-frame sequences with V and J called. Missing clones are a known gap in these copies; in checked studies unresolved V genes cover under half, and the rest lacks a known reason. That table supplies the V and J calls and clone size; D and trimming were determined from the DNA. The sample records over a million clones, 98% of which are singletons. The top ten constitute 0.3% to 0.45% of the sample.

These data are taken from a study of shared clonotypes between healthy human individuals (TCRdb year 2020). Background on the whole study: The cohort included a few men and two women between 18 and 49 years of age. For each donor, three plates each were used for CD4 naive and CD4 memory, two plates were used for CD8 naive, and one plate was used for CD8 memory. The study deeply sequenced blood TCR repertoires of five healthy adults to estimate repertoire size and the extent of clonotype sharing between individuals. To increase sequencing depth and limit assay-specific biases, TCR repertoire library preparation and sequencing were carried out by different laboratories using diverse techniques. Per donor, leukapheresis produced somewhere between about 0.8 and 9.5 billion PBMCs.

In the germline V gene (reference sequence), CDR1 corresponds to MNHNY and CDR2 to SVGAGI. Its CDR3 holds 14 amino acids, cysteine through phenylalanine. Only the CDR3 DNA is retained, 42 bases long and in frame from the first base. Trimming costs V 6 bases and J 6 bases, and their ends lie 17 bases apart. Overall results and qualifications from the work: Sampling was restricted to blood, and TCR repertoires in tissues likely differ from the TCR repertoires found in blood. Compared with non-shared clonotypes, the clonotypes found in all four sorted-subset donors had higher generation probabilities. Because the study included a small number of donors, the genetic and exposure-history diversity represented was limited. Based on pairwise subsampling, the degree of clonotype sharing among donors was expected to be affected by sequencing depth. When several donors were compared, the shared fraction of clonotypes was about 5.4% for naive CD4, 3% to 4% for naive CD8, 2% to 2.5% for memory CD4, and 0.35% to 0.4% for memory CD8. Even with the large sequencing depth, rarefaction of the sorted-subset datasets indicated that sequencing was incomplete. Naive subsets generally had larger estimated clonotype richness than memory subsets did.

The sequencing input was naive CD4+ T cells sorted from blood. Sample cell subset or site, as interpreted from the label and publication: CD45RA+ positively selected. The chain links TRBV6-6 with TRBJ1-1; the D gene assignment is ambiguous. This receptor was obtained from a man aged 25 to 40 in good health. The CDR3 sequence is CASRPPEGLAEAFF. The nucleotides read TGTGCCAGCAGACCTCCCGAAGGGTTAGCTGAAGCTTTCTTT.